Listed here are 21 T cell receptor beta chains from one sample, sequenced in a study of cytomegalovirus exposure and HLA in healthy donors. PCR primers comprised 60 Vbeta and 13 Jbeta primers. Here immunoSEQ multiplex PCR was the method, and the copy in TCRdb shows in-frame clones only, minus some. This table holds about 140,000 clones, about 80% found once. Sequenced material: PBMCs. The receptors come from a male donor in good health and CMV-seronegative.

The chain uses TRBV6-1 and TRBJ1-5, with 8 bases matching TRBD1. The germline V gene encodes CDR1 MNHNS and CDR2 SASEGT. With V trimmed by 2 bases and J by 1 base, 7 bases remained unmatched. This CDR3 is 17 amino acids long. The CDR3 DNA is TGTGCCAGCAGTGAACGAGGACAGGGCCCGAGCAATCAGCCCCAGCATTTT. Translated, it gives CASSERGQGPSNQPQHF.

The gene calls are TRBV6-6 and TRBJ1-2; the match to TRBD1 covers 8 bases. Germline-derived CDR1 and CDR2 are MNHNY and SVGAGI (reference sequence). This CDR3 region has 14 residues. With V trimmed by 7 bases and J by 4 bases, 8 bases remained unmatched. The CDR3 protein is CASTWDRPFYGYTF. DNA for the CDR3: TGTGCCAGCACCTGGGACAGGCCGTTCTATGGCTACACCTTC.

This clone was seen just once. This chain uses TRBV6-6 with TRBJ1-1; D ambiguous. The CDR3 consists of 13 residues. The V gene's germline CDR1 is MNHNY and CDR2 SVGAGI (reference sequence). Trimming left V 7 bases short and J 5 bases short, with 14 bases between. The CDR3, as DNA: TGTGCCAGCATCTTACCTCCAGGAACTGAAGCTTTCTTT. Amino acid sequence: CASILPPGTEAFF.

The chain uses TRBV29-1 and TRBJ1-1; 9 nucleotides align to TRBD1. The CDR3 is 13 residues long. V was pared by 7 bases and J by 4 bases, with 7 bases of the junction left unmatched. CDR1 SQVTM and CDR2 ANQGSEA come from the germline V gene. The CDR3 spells CSGGQGQGTEAFF. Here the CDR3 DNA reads TGCAGCGGGGGACAGGGCCAGGGCACTGAAGCTTTCTTT.

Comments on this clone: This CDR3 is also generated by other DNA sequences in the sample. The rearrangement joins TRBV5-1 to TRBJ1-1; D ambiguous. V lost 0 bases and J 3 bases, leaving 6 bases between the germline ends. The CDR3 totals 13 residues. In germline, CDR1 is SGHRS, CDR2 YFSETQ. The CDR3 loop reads CASSLDRDTEAFF. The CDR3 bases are TGCGCCAGCAGCTTGGACCGGGACACTGAAGCTTTCTTT.

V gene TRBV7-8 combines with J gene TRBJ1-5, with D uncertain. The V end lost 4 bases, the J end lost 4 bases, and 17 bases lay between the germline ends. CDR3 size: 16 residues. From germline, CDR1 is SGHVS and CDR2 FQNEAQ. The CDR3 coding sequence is TGTGCCAGCAGCTCGGAGGGTTGGGGTTTGAATCAGCCCCAGCATTTT. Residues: CASSSEGWGLNQPQHF.

CDR3 loop: CASSWTGAAGTQYF. CDR3 DNA: TGTGCCAGCAGTTGGACAGGGGCCGCGGGGACCCAGTACTTC. V usage is TRBV7-9 and J usage is TRBJ2-5; 9 bases are a match to TRBD1. Germline V lookup: CDR1 SEHNR, CDR2 FQNEAQ (reference sequence). The V gene end was trimmed by 6 bases and the J gene end by 7 bases; junction bases not matched to a gene: 9. The CDR3 spans 14 residues.

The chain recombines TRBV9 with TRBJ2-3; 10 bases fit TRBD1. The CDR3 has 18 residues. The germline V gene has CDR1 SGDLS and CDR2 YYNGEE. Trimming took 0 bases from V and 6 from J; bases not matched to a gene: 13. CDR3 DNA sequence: TGTGCCAGCAGCGTAGTCCCTTTGGGACAGGGGAGAGGCGATACGCAGTATTTT. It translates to CASSVVPLGQGRGDTQYF.

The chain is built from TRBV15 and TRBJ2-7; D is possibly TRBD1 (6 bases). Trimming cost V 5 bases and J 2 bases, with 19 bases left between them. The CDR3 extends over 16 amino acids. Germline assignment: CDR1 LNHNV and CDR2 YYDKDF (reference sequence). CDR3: CATSALGAGWAYEQYF. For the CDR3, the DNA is TGTGCCACCAGCGCCCTGGGGGCAGGGTGGGCCTACGAGCAGTACTTC.

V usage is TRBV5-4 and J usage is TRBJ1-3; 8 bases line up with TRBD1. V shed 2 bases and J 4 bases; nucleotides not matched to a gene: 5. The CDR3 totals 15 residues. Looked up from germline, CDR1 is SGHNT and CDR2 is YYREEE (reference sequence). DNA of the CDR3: TGTGCCAGCAGCTTTCAGGGGGCATCGGGAAACACCATATATTTT. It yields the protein CASSFQGASGNTIYF.

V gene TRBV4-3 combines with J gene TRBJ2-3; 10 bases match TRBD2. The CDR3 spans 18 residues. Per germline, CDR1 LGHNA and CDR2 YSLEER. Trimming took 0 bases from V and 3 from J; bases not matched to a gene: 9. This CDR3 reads CASSQEGPSGGRTDTQYF. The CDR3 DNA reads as TGCGCCAGCAGCCAAGAAGGGCCTAGCGGGGGACGAACAGATACGCAGTATTTT.

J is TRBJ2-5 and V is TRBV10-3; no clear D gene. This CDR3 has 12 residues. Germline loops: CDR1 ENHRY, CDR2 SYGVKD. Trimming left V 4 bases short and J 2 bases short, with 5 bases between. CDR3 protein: CAISAVQETQYF. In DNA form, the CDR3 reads TGTGCCATCAGTGCGGTTCAAGAGACCCAGTACTTC.

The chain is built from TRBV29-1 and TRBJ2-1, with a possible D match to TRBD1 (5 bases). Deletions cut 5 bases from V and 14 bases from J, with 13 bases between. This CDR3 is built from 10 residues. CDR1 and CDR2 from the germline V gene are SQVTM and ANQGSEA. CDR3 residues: CSVWFRTKFF. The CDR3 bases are TGCAGCGTTTGGTTTAGGACAAAGTTCTTC.

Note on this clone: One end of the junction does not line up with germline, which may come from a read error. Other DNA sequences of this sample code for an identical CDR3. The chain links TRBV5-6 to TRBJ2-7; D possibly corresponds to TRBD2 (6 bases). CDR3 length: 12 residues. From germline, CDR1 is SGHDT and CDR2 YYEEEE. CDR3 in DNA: TGTGCCAGTAGCTTTGGAGGGAACGAGCAGTACTTC. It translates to CASSFGGNEQYF.

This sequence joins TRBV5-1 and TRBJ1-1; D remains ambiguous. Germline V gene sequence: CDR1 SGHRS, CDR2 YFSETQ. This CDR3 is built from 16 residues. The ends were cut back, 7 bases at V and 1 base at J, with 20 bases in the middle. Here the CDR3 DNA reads TGCGCCAGCCCCGGAGGCAGGCTCCTCCCGAACACTGAAGCTTTCTTT. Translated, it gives CASPGGRLLPNTEAFF.

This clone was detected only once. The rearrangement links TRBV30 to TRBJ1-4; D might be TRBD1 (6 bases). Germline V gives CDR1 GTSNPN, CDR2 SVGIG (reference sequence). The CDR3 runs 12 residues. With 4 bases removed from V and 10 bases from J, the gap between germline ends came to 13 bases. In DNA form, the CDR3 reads TGTGCCTGGACCCAGGGGATACGAAAACTGTTTTTT. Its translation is CAWTQGIRKLFF.

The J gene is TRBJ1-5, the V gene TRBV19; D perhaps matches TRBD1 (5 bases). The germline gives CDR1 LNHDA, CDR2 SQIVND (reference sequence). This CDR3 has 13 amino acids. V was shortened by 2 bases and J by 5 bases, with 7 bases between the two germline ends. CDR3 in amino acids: CASSIRGDQPQHF. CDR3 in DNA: TGTGCCAGTAGTATAAGGGGCGATCAGCCCCAGCATTTT. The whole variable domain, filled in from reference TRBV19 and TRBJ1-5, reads DGGITQSPKYLFRKEGQNVTLSCEQNLNHDAMYWYRQDPGQGLRLIYYSQIVNDFQKGDIAEGYSVSREKKESFPLTVTSAQKNPTAFYLCASSIRGDQPQHFGDGTRLSIL.

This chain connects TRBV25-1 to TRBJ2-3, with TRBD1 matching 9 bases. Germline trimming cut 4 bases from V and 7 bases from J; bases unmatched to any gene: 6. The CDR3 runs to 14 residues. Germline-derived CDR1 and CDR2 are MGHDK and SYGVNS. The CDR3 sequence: CASSADRGKNTQYF. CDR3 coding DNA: TGTGCCAGCAGTGCCGACAGGGGGAAGAATACGCAGTATTTT.

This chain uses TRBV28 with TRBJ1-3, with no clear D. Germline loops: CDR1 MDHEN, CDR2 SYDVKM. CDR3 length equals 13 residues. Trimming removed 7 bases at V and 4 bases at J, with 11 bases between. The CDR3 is CASIQSSGNTIYF. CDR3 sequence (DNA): TGTGCCAGCATTCAAAGCTCGGGAAACACCATATATTTT.

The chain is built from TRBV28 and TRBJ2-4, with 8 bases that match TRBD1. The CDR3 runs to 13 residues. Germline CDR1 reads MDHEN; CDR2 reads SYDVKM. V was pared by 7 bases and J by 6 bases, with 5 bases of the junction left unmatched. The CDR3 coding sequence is TGTGCCAGCACCTCCGGGACAGGAAACATTCAGTACTTC. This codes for CASTSGTGNIQYF. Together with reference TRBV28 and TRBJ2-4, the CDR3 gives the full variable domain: DVKVTQSSRYLVKRTGEKVFLECVQDMDHENMFWYRQDPGLGLRLIYFSYDVKMKEKGDIPEGYSVSREKKERFSLILESASTNQTSMYLCASTSGTGNIQYFGAGTRLSVL.

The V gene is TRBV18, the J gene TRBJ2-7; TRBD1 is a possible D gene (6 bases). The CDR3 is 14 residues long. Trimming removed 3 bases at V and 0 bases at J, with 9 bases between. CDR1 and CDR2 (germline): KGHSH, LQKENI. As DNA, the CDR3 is TGTGCCAGCTCACCGGACAGAAGCTCCTACGAGCAGTACTTC. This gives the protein CASSPDRSSYEQYF.